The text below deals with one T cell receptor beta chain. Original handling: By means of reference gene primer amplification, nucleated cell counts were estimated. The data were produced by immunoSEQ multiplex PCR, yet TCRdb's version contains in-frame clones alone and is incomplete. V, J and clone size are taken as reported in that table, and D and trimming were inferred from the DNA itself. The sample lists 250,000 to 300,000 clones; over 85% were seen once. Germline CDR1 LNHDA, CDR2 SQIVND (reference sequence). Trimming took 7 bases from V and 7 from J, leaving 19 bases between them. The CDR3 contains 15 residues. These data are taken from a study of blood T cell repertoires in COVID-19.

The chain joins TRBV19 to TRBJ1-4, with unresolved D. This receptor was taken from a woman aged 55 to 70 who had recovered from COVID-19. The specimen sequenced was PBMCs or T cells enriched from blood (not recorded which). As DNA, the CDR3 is TGTGCCAGTATTCATACGCGGGCTCCGGGTGAAAAACTGTTTTTT. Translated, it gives CASIHTRAPGEKLFF. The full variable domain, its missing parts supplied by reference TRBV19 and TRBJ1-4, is DGGITQSPKYLFRKEGQNVTLSCEQNLNHDAMYWYRQDPGQGLRLIYYSQIVNDFQKGDIAEGYSVSREKKESFPLTVTSAQKNPTAFYLCASIHTRAPGEKLFFGSGTQLSVL.